The present entry profiles one T cell receptor beta chain with its context. Through a sample-barcoded 5' primer and a J-beta primer mix, a second PCR was run for roughly 6 to 12 cycles. TCRdb re-analysed the 5' RACE reads in MiXCR, keeping a single row per CDR3 protein. The table has fewer than 700,000 distinct CDR3 sequences, 40% to 55% seen once; the top ten hold roughly 25%. This entry comes from a study of blood T cells in healthy people across ages. The clonotype was recovered from an elderly man in good health. Material for sequencing was blood.

The DNA for the CDR3 is TGTGCCAGCAGCCCCCCGGGTGGGGCATGGGATACGCAGTATTTT. This encodes CASSPPGGAWDTQYF. J is TRBJ2-3 and V is TRBV7-3; tentative D call: TRBD1 (5 bases). CDR1 and CDR2 from the germline V gene are SGHTA and FQGTGA. CDR3 length: 15 residues. The ends were cut back, 5 bases at V and 6 bases at J, with 18 bases in the middle.